This T cell receptor beta chain was captured by sequencing in a study of chemoradiotherapy in HPV16-positive cancers. Looking at the study overall: Candidate HPV-specific T-cell clones and common TCR motifs came from functional assays in a couple of HPV16-positive patients. General study results and limits: Better recurrence-free survival went with HPV-responsive T-cell expansion in HPV16-positive patients.

TCRdb's copy holds only in-frame clones and misses some; the assay was immunoSEQ multiplex PCR. The table has tens of thousands of clones, over 75% seen once. Repeated repertoire sampling spanned the course of chemoradiotherapy. The CDR3 loop spans 17 amino acids. On this clone: The antigen is undetermined.

This rearrangement joins TRBV7-5 to TRBJ2-5; TRBD2, as called in the table, went unchecked against the DNA. TRBV7-5 is a pseudogene locus. The sequence was obtained from a human donor with HPV-associated anogenital cancer. The source material was blood, sampled from a patient who underwent chemoradiotherapy. The CDR3, as DNA: TGTGCCAGCAGCCCTGGACTAGCGGGGGGAAGTCAAGAGACCCAGTACTTC. Protein: CASSPGLAGGSQETQYF.